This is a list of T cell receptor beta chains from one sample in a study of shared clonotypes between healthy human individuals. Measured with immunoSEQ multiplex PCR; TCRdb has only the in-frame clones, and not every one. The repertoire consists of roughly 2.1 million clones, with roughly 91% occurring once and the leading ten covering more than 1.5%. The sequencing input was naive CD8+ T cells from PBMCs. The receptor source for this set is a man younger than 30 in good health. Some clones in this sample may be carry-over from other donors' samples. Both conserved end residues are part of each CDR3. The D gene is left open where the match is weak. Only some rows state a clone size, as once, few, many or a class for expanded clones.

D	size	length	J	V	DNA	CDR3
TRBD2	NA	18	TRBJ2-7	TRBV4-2	TGTGCCAGCAGCCAAGATAAGGGACTAGCGGGAGAAGGGTACGAGCAGTACTTC	CASSQDKGLAGEGYEQYF
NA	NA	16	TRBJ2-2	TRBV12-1	TGTGCCAGCAGCTTGATTAATAGGGAGTCGACCGGGGAGCTGTTTTTT	CASSLINRESTGELFF
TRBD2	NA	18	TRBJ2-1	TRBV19	TGTGCCAGTAGTAAACTAGCGGGAGGCATGATTGGGGACAATGAGCAGTTCTTC	CASSKLAGGMIGDNEQFF
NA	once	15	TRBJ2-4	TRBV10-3	TGTGCCATCAGTGTGGGACGGGGGGCCAAAAACATTCAGTACTTC	CAISVGRGAKNIQYF
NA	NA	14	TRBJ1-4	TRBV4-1	TGCGCCAGCAGCCAACAATTTCAGAATGAAAAACTGTTTTTT	CASSQQFQNEKLFF
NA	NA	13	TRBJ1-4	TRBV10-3	TGTGCCATCAGCCCGAGTGAAGGTGAAAAACTGTTTTTT	CAISPSEGEKLFF
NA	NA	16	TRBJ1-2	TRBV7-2	TGTGCCAGCAGCACCCTCGGTTTGGGGGAAGACTATGGCTACACCTTC	CASSTLGLGEDYGYTF
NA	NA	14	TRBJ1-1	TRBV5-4	TGTGCCAGCAGCCTAAGGGGACCTAACACTGAAGCTTTCTTT	CASSLRGPNTEAFF
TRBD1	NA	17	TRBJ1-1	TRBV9	TGTGCCAGCAGCGTGACCCGGGACAGTAAGACGAACACTGAAGCTTTCTTT	CASSVTRDSKTNTEAFF
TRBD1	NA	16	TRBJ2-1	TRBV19	TGTGCCAGTAGTATAGTTCCCGGGACAGTATCTAATGAGCAGTTCTTC	CASSIVPGTVSNEQFF
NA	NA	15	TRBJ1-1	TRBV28	TGTGCCAGCACCAACCTACCTCGGGAGAACACTGAAGCTTTCTTT	CASTNLPRENTEAFF
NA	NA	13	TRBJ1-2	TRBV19	TGTGCCAGTAGTGTTCTACCCAGCTATGGCTACACCTTC	CASSVLPSYGYTF
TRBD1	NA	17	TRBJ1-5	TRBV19	TGTGCCAGTAGTATGGGGACAGGCGGTGTGGTTGGGCAGCCCCAGCATTTT	CASSMGTGGVVGQPQHF
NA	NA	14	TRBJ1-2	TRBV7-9	TGTGCCAGCAGCTTCGTCAGGGGATCCTATGGCTACACCTTC	CASSFVRGSYGYTF